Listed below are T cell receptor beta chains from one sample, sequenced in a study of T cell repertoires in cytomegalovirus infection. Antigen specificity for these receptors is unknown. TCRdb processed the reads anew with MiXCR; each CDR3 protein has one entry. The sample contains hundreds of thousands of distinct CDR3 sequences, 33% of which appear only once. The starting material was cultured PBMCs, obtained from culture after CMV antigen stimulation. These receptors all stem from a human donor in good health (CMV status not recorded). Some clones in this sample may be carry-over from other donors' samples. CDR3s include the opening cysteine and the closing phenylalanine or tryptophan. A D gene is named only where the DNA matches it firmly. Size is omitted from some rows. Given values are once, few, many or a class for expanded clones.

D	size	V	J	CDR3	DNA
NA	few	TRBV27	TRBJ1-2	CASSHNFRYGYTF	TGTGCCAGCAGCCACAACTTTCGCTATGGCTACACCTTC
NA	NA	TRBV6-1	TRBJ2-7	CSTGRAYEQYF	TGTTCGACAGGACGGGCCTACGAGCAGTACTTC
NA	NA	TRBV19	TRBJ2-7	CASSMWGYYEQYF	TGTGCCAGTAGTATGTGGGGATACTACGAGCAGTACTTC
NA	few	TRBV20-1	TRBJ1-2	CSASRAYGYTF	TGCAGTGCTTCGCGCGCCTATGGCTACACCTTC
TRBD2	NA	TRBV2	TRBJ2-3	CASRELASTDTQYF	TGTGCCAGCAGGGAACTAGCGTCCACAGATACGCAGTATTTT
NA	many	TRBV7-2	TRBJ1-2	CASSQRTHLYGYTF	TGTGCCAGCAGCCAGAGGACTCACCTATACGGCTACACCTTC
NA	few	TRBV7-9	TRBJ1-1	CASSLPVAGAEAFF	TGTGCCAGCAGCTTACCCGTCGCTGGTGCTGAAGCTTTCTTT
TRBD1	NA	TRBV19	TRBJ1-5	CASSILLRGLYSNQPQHF	TGTGCCAGTAGTATTCTTTTAAGGGGGCTGTATAGCAATCAGCCCCAGCATTTT
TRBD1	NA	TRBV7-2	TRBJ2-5	CASSFVQGAEETQYF	TGTGCCAGCAGCTTCGTCCAGGGGGCGGAAGAGACCCAGTACTTC
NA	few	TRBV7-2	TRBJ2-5	CASSLVAQQQETQYF	TGTGCCAGCAGCTTAGTTGCTCAGCAACAAGAGACCCAGTACTTC
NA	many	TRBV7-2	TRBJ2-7	CASSHPPYEQYF	TGTGCCAGCAGCCACCCCCCCTACGAGCAGTACTTC
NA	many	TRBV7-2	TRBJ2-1	CASSWAAADEQFF	TGTGCCAGCAGCTGGGCGGCGGCGGATGAGCAGTTCTTC
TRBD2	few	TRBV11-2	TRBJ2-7	CASSKTSDSYEQYF	TGTGCCAGCAGCAAAACTAGCGACTCCTACGAGCAGTACTTC
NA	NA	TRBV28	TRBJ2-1	CASSLTVVGEQFF	TGTGCCAGCAGTTTGACTGTCGTGGGGGAGCAGTTCTTC
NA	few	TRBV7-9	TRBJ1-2	CASTKTGRAEGYTF	TGTGCCAGCACTAAAACAGGCAGGGCGGAGGGCTACACCTTC
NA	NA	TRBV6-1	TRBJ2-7	CASSYDTGSREQYF	TGTGCCAGCAGTTACGATACAGGGTCTCGGGAGCAGTACTTC
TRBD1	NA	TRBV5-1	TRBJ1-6	CASSPGQSNSPLHF	TGCGCCAGCAGTCCGGGACAGTCCAATTCACCCCTCCACTTT
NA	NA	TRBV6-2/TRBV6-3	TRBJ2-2	CASSYLGSGELFF	TGTGCCAGCAGTTACCTTGGGTCTGGGGAGCTGTTTTTT
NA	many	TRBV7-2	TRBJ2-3	CASSLRVDTQYF	TGTGCCAGCAGCTTACGTGTCGACACGCAGTATTTT
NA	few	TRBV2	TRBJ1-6	CASSSVEGSPLHF	TGTGCCAGCAGTAGTGTTGAGGGGTCACCCCTCCACTTT
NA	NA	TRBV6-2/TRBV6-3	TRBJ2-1	CASTTGNYNEQFF	TGTGCCAGCACAACCGGGAACTACAATGAGCAGTTCTTC
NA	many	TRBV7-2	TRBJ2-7	CASSLYGTESYEQYF	TGTGCCAGCAGCTTGTATGGGACGGAATCCTACGAGCAGTACTTC